This paragraph covers one T cell receptor (beta chain) sequence. The sample belongs to a study of control samples from healthy donors and cancer patients. CDR1 is ENHRY, CDR2 SYGVKD, per germline. This CDR3 is built from 15 residues. The V and J ends lost 7 bases and 0 bases, in that order; junction bases with no gene match: 5. Profiled with immunoSEQ multiplex PCR; TCRdb holds only in-frame clones, not every one. This sample has about 63,000 clones, with 85% found just once. The chain recombines TRBV10-3 with TRBJ2-7; 11 positions agree with TRBD1. The specimen sequenced was blood. The sequence came from a man aged 35 to 55 in good health. In DNA, the CDR3 is TGTGCCATCACCGCTGGGACAGGGGGCTCCTACGAGCAGTACTTC. It is translated as CAITAGTGGSYEQYF.